This T cell receptor (beta chain) was captured by sequencing in a study of T cell responses to AZD1222 COVID-19 vaccine. General study findings and limits: A mostly white British donor set with more females was recruited, and clonal diversity was possibly underestimated. Baseline serology detected seropositivity in only 5 or 6 AZD1222 recipients.

Note on this clone: Its antigen is not identified.

Second-dose timings of about 4 or about 12 weeks were pooled. The V and J ends lost 6 bases and 5 bases, in that order; junction bases with no gene match: 9. This CDR3 is built from 15 residues. Germline CDR1 MGHRA, CDR2 YSYEKL. Here immunoSEQ multiplex PCR was the method, and the copy in TCRdb shows in-frame clones only, minus some. The table shows some 140,000 clones, with roughly 93% occurring only once. The clonotype originates from an adult who received the AZD1222 COVID-19 vaccine. Sample: peripheral blood, taken 28 days after the second AZD1222 dose. The chain recombines TRBV4-1 with TRBJ2-1; 8 bases are shared with TRBD1. The DNA of the CDR3 is TGCGCCAGCAGTAAAAGGACAGGGATGAACAATGAGCAGTTCTTC. Translating gives CASSKRTGMNNEQFF.